This entry lists 25 T cell receptor beta chains sequenced from one sample in a study of human T cells and chemical hapten exposure. The time point: patch test 3, about 24 weeks after DPC sensitization. Indicated treatment: therapeutic diphenylcyclopropenone sensitization with weekly scalp DPC. TCRdb independently ran MiXCR on the RACE reads; one entry per CDR3 protein. The top ten clones hold more than 1% of a sample with over 80,000 distinct CDR3 sequences, roughly a tenth of them seen once. Source: whole blood, taken in connection with sensitization to the hapten diphenylcyclopropenone (DPC). Receptors originate from a woman in her twenties or thirties with alopecia areata. Some clones in this sample may be carry-over from other donors' samples.

This clonotype was found many times. The chain recombines TRBV11-2 with TRBJ2-7; TRBD2 agrees at 7 bases. Germline CDR1 SGHAT, CDR2 FQNNGV. The CDR3 consists of 20 residues. V lost 4 bases to trimming and J lost 6 bases; unmatched junction nucleotides: 27. The CDR3 is CASSSSPGGTTRTLLVEQYF. The CDR3 DNA sequence: TGTGCCAGCAGCTCCTCACCCGGGGGGACTACAAGGACTTTGTTGGTCGAGCAGTACTTC.

On this clonotype: Given a much more abundant clone one base away, this may be a read error. Since the CDR3 does not end with the conserved phenylalanine or tryptophan, this likely comes from a read error. V and J are TRBV3-1 and TRBJ2-1; D gene uncertain. V was trimmed by 0 bases and J by 6 bases, leaving 12 bases between them. This CDR3 has 15 residues. The germline V gene has CDR1 LGHDT and CDR2 YNNKEL (reference sequence). The CDR3 nucleotides are TGTGCCAGCAGCCAAGATACGAGACCCAGCAATGAGCAGTTCTCC. This gives the protein CASSQDTRPSNEQFS.

This clonotype was seen only a few times. This chain links TRBV7-9 with TRBJ1-2; 7 nucleotides align to TRBD1. Germline trimming cut 5 bases from V and 2 bases from J; bases unmatched to any gene: 8. The CDR3 totals 15 residues. Germline-derived CDR1 and CDR2 are SEHNR and FQNEAQ (reference sequence). This CDR3 is CASSRGQLKNYGYTF. The CDR3 DNA follows: TGTGCCAGCAGCAGGGGACAGCTAAAGAACTATGGCTACACCTTC. The whole variable domain, filled in from reference TRBV7-9 and TRBJ1-2, reads DTGVSQNPRHKITKRGQNVTFRCDPISEHNRLYWYRQTLGQGPEFLTYFQNEAQLEKSRLLSDRFSAERPKGSFSTLEIQRTEQGDSAMYLCASSRGQLKNYGYTFGSGTRLTVV.

The chain joins TRBV28 to TRBJ1-2; D remains ambiguous. Germline V lookup: CDR1 MDHEN, CDR2 SYDVKM. CDR3 length: 12 residues. V lost 2 bases and J 8 bases, leaving 9 bases between the germline ends. As DNA, the CDR3 is TGTGCCAGCAGTTTAGGGCCCCGGGGCTACACCTTC. Amino acids: CASSLGPRGYTF.

This clonotype has ten or more counts. J is TRBJ2-5 and V is TRBV7-6; D is perhaps TRBD1 (5 bases). CDR3 size: 16 residues. CDR1 is SGHVS and CDR2 is FNYEAQ in the germline V gene. The V gene lost 1 base and the J gene lost 1 base, with 13 bases spanning the gap. The CDR3, as DNA: TGTGCCAGCAGCTTAGTCTACAGGACCGGCCAAGAGACCCAGTACTTC. Its protein is CASSLVYRTGQETQYF.

This clonotype was recorded at least ten times. This rearrangement joins TRBV20-1 to TRBJ1-1; D may be TRBD1 (5 bases). CDR3 length: 14 amino acids. Trimming removed 0 bases from V and 0 bases from J, with 8 bases in between. Germline lookup yields CDR1 DFQATT and CDR2 SNEGSKA (reference sequence). The CDR3 DNA reads as TGCAGTGCTAGAGATATCAGGGTGAACACTGAAGCTTTCTTT. Translation gives CSARDIRVNTEAFF.

The chain combines TRBV20-1 with TRBJ2-1; 8 nucleotides align to TRBD1. This CDR3 has 14 amino acids. Trimming cost V 6 bases and J 4 bases; bases outside gene matches: 8. Germline CDR1 and CDR2: DFQATT and SNEGSKA (reference sequence). CDR3: CSATGTGRYNEQFF. CDR3 nucleotide sequence: TGCAGTGCAACCGGGACAGGACGATACAATGAGCAGTTCTTC.

In its sample, this clonotype was seen a few times. The rearrangement links TRBV7-9 to TRBJ1-1; 7 positions agree with TRBD1. Germline V gene sequence: CDR1 SEHNR, CDR2 FQNEAQ (reference sequence). This CDR3 region has 15 residues. V trimming: 1 base; J trimming: 4 bases; junction bases outside the gene matches: 6. CDR3 in DNA: TGTGCCAGCAGCTTAGGGGCAGGGGGTAGCACTGAAGCTTTCTTT. It encodes CASSLGAGGSTEAFF.

The chain couples TRBV5-1 to TRBJ1-1; D is unresolved. In germline, CDR1 is SGHRS, CDR2 YFSETQ. The V and J ends lost 4 bases and 4 bases respectively, with 11 bases between them. The length of the CDR3 is 13 residues. CDR3 nucleotides: TGCGCCAGCAGCGCCCCCCAGAGCACTGAAGCTTTCTTT. The encoded protein is CASSAPQSTEAFF.

This clonotype turned up a few times. The rearrangement joins TRBV29-1 to TRBJ2-7, with D tentatively TRBD1 (5 bases). Trimming pared 5 bases from V and 2 bases from J, leaving 10 bases between. CDR1 and CDR2 (germline): SQVTM, ANQGSEA. The CDR3 consists of 12 residues. CDR3 in amino acids: CSVSTVTYEQYF. The CDR3 DNA is TGCAGCGTTTCGACAGTCACCTACGAGCAGTACTTC.

There are many counts of this clonotype. The CDR3 DNA sequence: TGCGCCAGCAGCTGGACAGTGACTGATGAAAAACTGTTTTTT. It yields the protein CASSWTVTDEKLFF. The J gene is TRBJ1-4, the V gene TRBV5-1; tentatively, D is TRBD1 (6 bases). The length of the CDR3 is 14 residues. Per the germline V gene, CDR1 is SGHRS and CDR2 is YFSETQ. Trimming took 3 bases from V and 6 from J, leaving 12 bases between them.

This clonotype was detected many times. V gene TRBV30 combines with J gene TRBJ2-1, with 7 bases that match TRBD1. Germline V gene sequence: CDR1 GTSNPN, CDR2 SVGIG (reference sequence). V lost 3 bases to trimming and J lost 4 bases; unmatched junction nucleotides: 9. The length of the CDR3 is 15 residues. The CDR3 sequence: CAWSSGTVVYNEQFF. As DNA, the CDR3 is TGTGCCTGGAGCTCCGGGACAGTAGTATACAATGAGCAGTTCTTC.

This clonotype came up many times. The rearrangement uses TRBV9 and TRBJ2-7, with D perhaps TRBD2 (6 bases). CDR3 size: 15 residues. V was pared by 0 bases and J by 0 bases, with 10 bases between. Germline CDR1 SGDLS, CDR2 YYNGEE. CDR3 sequence (DNA): TGTGCCAGCAGCGTAGGCGGGGCCAGCTCCTACGAGCAGTACTTC. This sequence encodes CASSVGGASSYEQYF.

This clonotype has at least ten counts. The chain recombines TRBV3-1 with TRBJ2-1; TRBD1 aligns across 9 bases. This CDR3 is 14 amino acids long. Germline loops: CDR1 LGHDT, CDR2 YNNKEL (reference sequence). The trim removed 3 bases at V and 4 bases at J, leaving 1 base unmatched. CDR3 amino acids: CASSQGQGYNEQFF. Written as DNA, the CDR3 is TGTGCCAGCAGCCAGGGACAGGGATACAATGAGCAGTTCTTC.

This clonotype was counted many times. The J gene is TRBJ2-1, the V gene TRBV29-1; 10 bases are shared with TRBD1. Germline CDR1 and CDR2: SQVTM and ANQGSEA. V was clipped by 4 bases and J by 10 bases; unmatched bases: 10. The CDR3 length is 14 residues. The CDR3 reads CSVARDRGSVEQFF. As DNA, the CDR3 is TGCAGCGTTGCTAGGGACAGGGGATCGGTGGAGCAGTTCTTC.

V is TRBV7-6 and J is TRBJ2-2; 11 bases map to TRBD1. Germline-derived CDR1 and CDR2 are SGHVS and FNYEAQ. Germline trimming cut 5 bases from V and 5 bases from J; bases unmatched to any gene: 7. The CDR3 runs to 16 residues. In nucleotides, the CDR3 is TGTGCCAGCAGCAACCGGGACAGGGGGGGTACCGGGGAGCTGTTTTTT. Translation: CASSNRDRGGTGELFF.

This clonotype was seen at least ten times. The chain joins TRBV3-1 to TRBJ2-6, with TRBD1 as a possible D gene (7 bases). The V gene lost 4 bases and the J gene lost 0 bases, with 10 bases spanning the gap. Germline V gives CDR1 LGHDT, CDR2 YNNKEL (reference sequence). The CDR3 totals 16 residues. For the CDR3, the DNA is TGTGCCAGCAGCCGACAGGGACTCTCTGGGGCCAACGTCCTGACTTTC. Translated, it gives CASSRQGLSGANVLTF.

In this sample, this clonotype turned up once. The junction departs from the called germline gene at one end, perhaps through a read error. The chain is built from TRBV4-2 and TRBJ1-4; D gene ambiguous. The CDR3 spans 15 residues. Per germline, CDR1 LGHNA and CDR2 YNFKEQ. CDR3 sequence: CVSSQERATNEKLFF. CDR3 coding DNA: TGTGTCAGCAGCCAAGAGAGGGCAACTAATGAAAAACTGTTTTTT.

This clonotype has a count of ten or more. The gene calls are TRBV20-1 and TRBJ2-7; D uncertain. There are 14 residues in the CDR3. Trimming pared 3 bases from V and 2 bases from J, leaving 14 bases between. The V gene's germline CDR1 is DFQATT and CDR2 SNEGSKA (reference sequence). The CDR3 DNA is TGCAGTGCTAGTGAACCCGCTTTCACCTACGAGCAGTACTTC. Translation gives CSASEPAFTYEQYF.

The table lists this clonotype with many counts. The chain is built from TRBV5-8 and TRBJ1-4; no firm D call. The CDR3 is made up of 11 amino acids. The germline gives CDR1 SGHTS, CDR2 YDEGEE. The V end was cut by 4 bases, the J end by 5 bases, with 3 bases between. The CDR3 is CASSQNEKLFF. The CDR3 coding sequence is TGTGCCAGCAGCCAAAATGAAAAACTGTTTTTT.

V gene TRBV29-1 combines with J gene TRBJ1-1; possibly TRBD1 for D (5 bases). Trimming left V 5 bases short and J 3 bases short, with 10 bases between. Germline V gene data show CDR1 as SQVTM and CDR2 as ANQGSEA. The CDR3 contains 12 residues. The CDR3 protein is CSVPKGDTEAFF. CDR3 in DNA: TGCAGCGTTCCCAAAGGGGACACTGAAGCTTTCTTT.

V and J are TRBV28 and TRBJ2-5, with no clear D. The CDR3 is 13 amino acids. Germline CDR1 and CDR2: MDHEN and SYDVKM. The V gene lost 6 bases and the J gene lost 2 bases, with 10 bases spanning the gap. CDR3 region: CASSWAEQETQYF. The CDR3 nucleotides are TGTGCCAGCAGCTGGGCCGAGCAAGAGACCCAGTACTTC.

This sequence joins TRBV5-6 and TRBJ1-4; no clear D gene. Germline CDR1 reads SGHDT; CDR2 reads YYEEEE. V was shortened by 6 bases and J by 9 bases, with 24 bases between the two germline ends. The length of the CDR3 is 16 residues. The CDR3 DNA is TGTGCCAGCAACTACGAGGCCGGGATAGGAGGTAAAAAACTGTTTTTT. As protein: CASNYEAGIGGKKLFF.

The table lists this clonotype with a few counts. The chain has TRBV10-3 and TRBJ1-1; 11 bases line up with TRBD1. This CDR3 is 13 amino acids long. Trimming removed 7 bases from V and 3 bases from J; junction bases left unmatched: 1. CDR1 and CDR2 from the germline V gene are ENHRY and SYGVKD. This CDR3 reads CAIKGQGDTEAFF. DNA of the CDR3: TGTGCCATCAAGGGACAGGGGGACACTGAAGCTTTCTTT.

This chain uses TRBV20-1 with TRBJ1-6, with 7 bases lining up with TRBD1. The junction had 9 bases not matched to a gene; V was cut back by 3 bases and J by 10 bases. The germline V gene has CDR1 DFQATT and CDR2 SNEGSKA (reference sequence). There are 14 residues in the CDR3. CDR3 bases: TGCAGTGCTAGGCCCCAGGGGGAAGAGTCACCCCTCCACTTT. It translates to CSARPQGEESPLHF.